This TCR beta chain was captured in a study of blood T cell repertoires in COVID-19. This CDR3 is built from 16 residues. J gave up 6 bases and V 5 bases, and 10 bases lay outside the gene matches. In germline, CDR1 is MDHEN, CDR2 SYDVKM. Enrolled through a virtual design, the participants were between roughly 18 and 100 years of age and came from about two dozen US areas. TCRdb's table, derived via immunoSEQ multiplex PCR, lists solely in-frame clones and lacks some. This sample has 150,000 to 200,000 clones, with about four fifths found just once. This clone was recorded a few times. Material: PBMCs or T cells enriched from blood (not recorded which). The clonotype comes from a man aged 55-75 years who had recovered from COVID-19. This sequence joins TRBV28 and TRBJ2-1; 10 bases line up with TRBD1. The CDR3: CASSTPGQGRRNEQFF. CDR3 nucleotides: TGTGCCAGCAGTACCCCGGGACAGGGGAGACGCAATGAGCAGTTCTTC.